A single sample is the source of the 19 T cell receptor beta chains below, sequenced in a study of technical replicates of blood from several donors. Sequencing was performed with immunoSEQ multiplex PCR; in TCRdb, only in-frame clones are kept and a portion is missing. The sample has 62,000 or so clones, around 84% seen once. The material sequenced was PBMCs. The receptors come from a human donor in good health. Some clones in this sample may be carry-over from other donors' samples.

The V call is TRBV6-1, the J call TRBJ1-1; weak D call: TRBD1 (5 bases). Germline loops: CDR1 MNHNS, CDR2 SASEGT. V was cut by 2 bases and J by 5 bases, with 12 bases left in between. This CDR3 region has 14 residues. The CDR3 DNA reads TGTGCCAGCAGTGAAATCGGGGGGAGAACTGAAGCTTTCTTT. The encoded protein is CASSEIGGRTEAFF.

The CDR3 loop is CASSQVVTSYETQYF. The CDR3 DNA sequence: TGCGCCAGCAGCCAAGTCGTGACTAGCTATGAGACCCAGTACTTC. The chain combines TRBV4-1 with TRBJ2-5; 7 bases match TRBD2. Germline CDR1 is MGHRA and CDR2 is YSYEKL. The CDR3 is 15 amino acids. Losses at the gene ends were 1 base for V and 5 bases for J; bases not matched to a gene: 7.

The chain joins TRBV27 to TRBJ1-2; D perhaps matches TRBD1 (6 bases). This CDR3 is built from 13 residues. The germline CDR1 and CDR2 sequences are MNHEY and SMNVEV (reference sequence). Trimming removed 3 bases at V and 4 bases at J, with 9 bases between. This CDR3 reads CASSLATGYGYTF. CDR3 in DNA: TGTGCCAGCAGTTTGGCGACAGGCTATGGCTACACCTTC.

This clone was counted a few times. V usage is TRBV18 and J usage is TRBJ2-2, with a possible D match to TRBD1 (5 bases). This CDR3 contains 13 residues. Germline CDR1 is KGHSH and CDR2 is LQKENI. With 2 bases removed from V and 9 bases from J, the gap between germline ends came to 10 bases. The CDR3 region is CASSPARDRELFF. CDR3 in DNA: TGTGCCAGCTCACCAGCCAGGGATCGGGAGCTGTTTTTT.

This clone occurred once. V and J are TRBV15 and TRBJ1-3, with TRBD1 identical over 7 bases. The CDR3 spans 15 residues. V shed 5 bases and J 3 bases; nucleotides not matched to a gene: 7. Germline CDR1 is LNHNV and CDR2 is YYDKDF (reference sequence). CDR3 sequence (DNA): TGTGCCACCAGCCCCGAAGCAGGGGGTGGAAACACCATATATTTT. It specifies CATSPEAGGGNTIYF.

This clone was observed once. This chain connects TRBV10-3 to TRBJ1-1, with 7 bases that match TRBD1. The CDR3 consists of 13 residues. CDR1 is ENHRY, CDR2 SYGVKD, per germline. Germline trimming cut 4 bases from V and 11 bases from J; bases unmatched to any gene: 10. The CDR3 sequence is CAISGTGGERAFF. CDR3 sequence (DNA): TGTGCCATCAGTGGGACAGGAGGGGAACGGGCTTTCTTT.

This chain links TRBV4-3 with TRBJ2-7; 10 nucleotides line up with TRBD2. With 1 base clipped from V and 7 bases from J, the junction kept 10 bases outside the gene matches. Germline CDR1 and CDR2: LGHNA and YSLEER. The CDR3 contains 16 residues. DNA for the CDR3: TGCGCCAGCAGCCAAGGGGACCTAGCGGGAGCGGGGGAGCAGTACTTC. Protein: CASSQGDLAGAGEQYF.

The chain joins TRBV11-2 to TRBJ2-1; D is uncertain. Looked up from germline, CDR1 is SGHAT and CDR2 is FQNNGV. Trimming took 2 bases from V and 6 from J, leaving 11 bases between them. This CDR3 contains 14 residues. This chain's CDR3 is CASSLSEVGNEQFF. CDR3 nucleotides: TGTGCCAGCAGCTTATCCGAGGTCGGCAATGAGCAGTTCTTC.

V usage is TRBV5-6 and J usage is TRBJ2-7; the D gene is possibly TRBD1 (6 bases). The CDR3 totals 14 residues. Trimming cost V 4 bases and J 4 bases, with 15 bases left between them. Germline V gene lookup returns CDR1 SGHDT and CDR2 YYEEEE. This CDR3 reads CASSLIRGQYEQYF. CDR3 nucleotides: TGTGCCAGCAGCCTGATCAGGGGCCAATACGAGCAGTACTTC.

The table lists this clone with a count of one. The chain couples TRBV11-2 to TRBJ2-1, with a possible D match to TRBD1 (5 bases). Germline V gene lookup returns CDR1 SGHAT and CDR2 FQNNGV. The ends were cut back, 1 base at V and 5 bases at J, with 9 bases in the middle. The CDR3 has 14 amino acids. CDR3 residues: CASSLARAHNEQFF. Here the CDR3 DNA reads TGTGCCAGCAGCTTAGCCAGGGCACACAATGAGCAGTTCTTC.

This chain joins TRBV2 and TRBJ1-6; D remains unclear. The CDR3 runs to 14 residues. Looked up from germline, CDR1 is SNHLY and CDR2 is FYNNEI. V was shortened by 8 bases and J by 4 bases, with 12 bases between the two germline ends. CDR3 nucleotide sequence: TGTGCCAGCGAGAGAGAGATTTATAATTCACCCCTCCACTTT. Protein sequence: CASEREIYNSPLHF.

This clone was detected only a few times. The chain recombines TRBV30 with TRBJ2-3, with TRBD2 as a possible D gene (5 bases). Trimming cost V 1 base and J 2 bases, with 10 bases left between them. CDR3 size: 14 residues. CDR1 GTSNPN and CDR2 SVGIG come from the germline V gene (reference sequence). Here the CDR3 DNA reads TGTGCCTGGAGTGGACGGGGAGACACAGATACGCAGTATTTT. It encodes CAWSGRGDTDTQYF.

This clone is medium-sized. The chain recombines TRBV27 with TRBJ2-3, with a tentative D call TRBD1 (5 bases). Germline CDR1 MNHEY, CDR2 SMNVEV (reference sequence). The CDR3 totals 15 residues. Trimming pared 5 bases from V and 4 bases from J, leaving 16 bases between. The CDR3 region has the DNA TGTGCCAGCAGTCCATACTTCCAGGGTCCAGATACGCAGTATTTT. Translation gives CASSPYFQGPDTQYF.

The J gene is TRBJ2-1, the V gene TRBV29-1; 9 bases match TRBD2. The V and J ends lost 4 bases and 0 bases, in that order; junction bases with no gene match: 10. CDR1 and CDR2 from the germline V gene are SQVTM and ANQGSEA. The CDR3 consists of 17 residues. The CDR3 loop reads CSVVPGIAGDSYNEQFF. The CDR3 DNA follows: TGCAGCGTTGTCCCCGGGATAGCGGGGGACTCCTACAATGAGCAGTTCTTC.

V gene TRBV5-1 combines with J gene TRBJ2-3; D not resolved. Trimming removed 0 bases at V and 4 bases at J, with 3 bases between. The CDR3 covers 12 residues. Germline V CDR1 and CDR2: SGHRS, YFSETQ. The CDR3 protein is CASSLAADTQYF. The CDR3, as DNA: TGCGCCAGCAGCTTGGCGGCAGATACGCAGTATTTT.

The CDR3 nucleotides read TGTGCCAGCAGCGTAGGGCTAGCGGGGGGACAAGAGACCCAGTACTTC. It yields the protein CASSVGLAGGQETQYF. The V and J genes are TRBV9 and TRBJ2-5; 11 bases are shared with TRBD2. This CDR3 is 16 amino acids long. J gave up 2 bases and V 0 bases, and 3 bases lay outside the gene matches. Germline lookup yields CDR1 SGDLS and CDR2 YYNGEE. The full variable domain, with the rest looked up from reference TRBV9 and TRBJ2-5, is DSGVTQTPKHLITATGQRVTLRCSPRSGDLSVYWYQQSLDQGLQFLIQYYNGEERAKGNILERFSAQQFPDLHSELNLSSLELGDSALYFCASSVGLAGGQETQYFGPGTRLLVL.

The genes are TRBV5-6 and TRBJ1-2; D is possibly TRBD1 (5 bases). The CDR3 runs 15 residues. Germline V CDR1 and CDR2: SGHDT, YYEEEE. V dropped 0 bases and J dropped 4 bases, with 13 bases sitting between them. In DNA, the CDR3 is TGTGCCAGCAGCTTGGTTGGGGGGGTCGGCTATGGCTACACCTTC. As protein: CASSLVGGVGYGYTF.

CDR3 nucleotides: TGCGCCAGCAGCCAAGACCGCGGGACTCTCTATGGCTACACCTTC. It codes for CASSQDRGTLYGYTF. The chain employs TRBV4-3 and TRBJ1-2; possible D gene TRBD1, 5 bases. V lost 0 bases to trimming and J lost 4 bases, with 12 bases between them. The CDR3 runs 15 residues. Germline assignment: CDR1 LGHNA and CDR2 YSLEER.

Here the CDR3 reads CASSIAKSSGYTF. CDR3 coding DNA: TGTGCCAGTAGTATTGCGAAGTCGAGTGGCTACACCTTC. The gene calls are TRBV19 and TRBJ1-2; D is ambiguous. CDR1 and CDR2 from the germline V gene are LNHDA and SQIVND (reference sequence). This CDR3 has 13 amino acids. V lost 3 bases and J 7 bases, leaving 12 bases between the germline ends.